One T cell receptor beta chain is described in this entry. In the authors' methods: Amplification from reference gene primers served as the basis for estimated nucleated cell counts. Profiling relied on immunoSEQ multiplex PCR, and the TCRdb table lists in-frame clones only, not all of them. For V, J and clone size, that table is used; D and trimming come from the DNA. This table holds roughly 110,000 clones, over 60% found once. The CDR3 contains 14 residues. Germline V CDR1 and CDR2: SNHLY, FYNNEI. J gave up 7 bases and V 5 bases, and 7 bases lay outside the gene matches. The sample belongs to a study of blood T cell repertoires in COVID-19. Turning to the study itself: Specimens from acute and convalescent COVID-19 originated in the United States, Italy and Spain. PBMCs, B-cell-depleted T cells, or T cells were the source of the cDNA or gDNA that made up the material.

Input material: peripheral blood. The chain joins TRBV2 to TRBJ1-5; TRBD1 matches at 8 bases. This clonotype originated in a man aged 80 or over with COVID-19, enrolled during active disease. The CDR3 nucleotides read TGTGCCAGCAGTTACCAGGGGGCAGGGCAGCCCCAGCATTTT. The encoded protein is CASSYQGAGQPQHF.